Each of the 18 T cell receptor beta chains below was sequenced from the same sample in a study of blood T cells in healthy people across ages. Sample-barcoded 5' priming and a J-beta primer mix drove a second PCR of roughly 6 to 12 cycles. TCRdb redid the calling of the 5' RACE reads with MiXCR, one entry per CDR3 protein. Counted here are 1.8 million or so distinct CDR3 sequences, about two fifths occurring once; the ten biggest clones make up 23%. Sequencing was done on a sample of blood. The source is a human donor in good health.

The rearrangement joins TRBV2 to TRBJ1-5; D possibly corresponds to TRBD1 (6 bases). Germline assignment: CDR1 SNHLY and CDR2 FYNNEI. The CDR3 is made up of 15 amino acids. Between the trimmed V and J ends, which lost 5 bases and 0 bases, there was a span of 11 bases. The CDR3 DNA reads as TGTGCCAGCAGTCGGACAGCGAATAGCAATCAGCCCCAGCATTTT. The encoded protein is CASSRTANSNQPQHF.

The chain couples TRBV9 to TRBJ2-1; D assignment may be TRBD1 or TRBD2 (7 bases each). The germline V gene has CDR1 SGDLS and CDR2 YYNGEE. V was shortened by 4 bases and J by 2 bases, with 16 bases between the two germline ends. The CDR3 totals 16 residues. In nucleotides, the CDR3 is TGTGCCAGCAGCCCCCAGGGGGGGGGACCCTACAATGAGCAGTTCTTC. Encoded protein: CASSPQGGGPYNEQFF.

The chain employs TRBV20-1 and TRBJ2-1; 9 bases are shared with TRBD2. CDR1 is DFQATT and CDR2 is SNEGSKA in the germline V gene (reference sequence). The J segment lost 8 bases and the V segment lost 3 bases, leaving 11 bases of the junction unmatched. The CDR3 runs 15 residues. For the CDR3, the DNA is TGCAGTGCTAGGGTCCCGGGGCGGGGGGGCTATGAGCAGTTCTTC. Its protein product is CSARVPGRGGYEQFF.

Worth noting for this clonotype: A much larger clone differs by one base, so this may be a read error. This rearrangement joins TRBV20-1 to TRBJ2-7; D ambiguous. The CDR3 is made up of 11 amino acids. CDR1 is DFQATT and CDR2 is SNEGSKA in the germline V gene (reference sequence). This CDR3 reads CSATDPYERYF. The CDR3 nucleotides are TGCAGTGCTACTGACCCCTACGAGCGGTACTTC.

The chain uses TRBV12-3 or TRBV12-4 and TRBJ2-3; D ambiguous. The V end was cut by 6 bases, the J end by 2 bases, with 9 bases between. CDR3 length: 13 residues. CDR3 coding DNA: TGTGCCAGCAGGGGCAGCTACACAGATACGCAGTATTTT. Protein product: CASRGSYTDTQYF.

J is TRBJ2-3 and V is TRBV11-2; perhaps TRBD1 as D (6 bases). Germline lookup yields CDR1 SGHAT and CDR2 FQNNGV. This CDR3 region has 14 residues. The V end was cut by 5 bases, the J end by 4 bases, with 13 bases between. The CDR3 reads CASSPEGDPDTQYF. CDR3 in DNA: TGTGCCAGCAGCCCCGAGGGGGACCCAGATACGCAGTATTTT.

There are a few counts of this clonotype. V and J are TRBV11-2 and TRBJ2-5; 7 bases fit TRBD1. Looked up from germline, CDR1 is SGHAT and CDR2 is FQNNGV. The CDR3 is made up of 17 amino acids. V shed 5 bases and J 6 bases; nucleotides not matched to a gene: 18. CDR3 bases: TGTGCCAGCAGCCGAATTAGGGGACAGACCAATTTACAGACCCAGTACTTC. It yields the protein CASSRIRGQTNLQTQYF. The full variable domain, rest sourced from reference TRBV11-2 and TRBJ2-5, is EAGVAQSPRYKIIEKRQSVAFWCNPISGHATLYWYQQILGQGPKLLIQFQNNGVVDDSQLPKDRFSAERLKGVDSTLKIQPAKLEDSAVYLCASSRIRGQTNLQTQYFGPGTRLLVL.

V usage is TRBV29-1 and J usage is TRBJ2-5; D call uncertain. CDR3 length equals 14 residues. V was clipped by 4 bases and J by 3 bases, with 15 bases between them. Germline CDR1 reads SQVTM; CDR2 reads ANQGSEA. As DNA, the CDR3 is TGCAGCGTTGGGACCTCGGGTCAGAAAGAGACCCAGTACTTC. It translates to CSVGTSGQKETQYF.

As regards this clonotype: Sequence at one end of the junction differs from germline and may be a read error. The CDR3 DNA reads TGCAGCGTCACAAGGACAGGGGCCTACGGGCAGTACTTC. It encodes CSVTRTGAYGQYF. The genes are TRBV29-1 and TRBJ2-7, with 9 positions matching TRBD1. This CDR3 is built from 13 residues. Germline V lookup: CDR1 SQVTM, CDR2 ANQGSEA.

Only a few counts were recorded for this clonotype. The chain is built from TRBV9 and TRBJ1-5; 10 bases match TRBD1. V dropped 3 bases and J dropped 6; count of bases not matched to a gene: 6. CDR1 is SGDLS and CDR2 is YYNGEE in the germline V gene. This CDR3 is built from 15 residues. CDR3 sequence: CASSAGTGEAQPQHF. CDR3 in DNA: TGTGCCAGCAGCGCGGGGACAGGGGAGGCTCAGCCCCAGCATTTT.

This clonotype has a count of ten or more. This chain uses TRBV20-1 with TRBJ2-3; 10 nucleotides line up with TRBD1. The junction had 9 bases not matched to a gene; V was cut back by 6 bases and J by 3 bases. The CDR3 has 15 amino acids. The germline CDR1 and CDR2 sequences are DFQATT and SNEGSKA (reference sequence). CDR3 nucleotide sequence: TGCAGTGCAAGGACAGGGGGATATGTTACAGATACGCAGTATTTT. Its translation is CSARTGGYVTDTQYF.

The sample holds one count of this clonotype. The gene calls are TRBV12-5 and TRBJ2-1; D unresolved. Per germline, CDR1 LGHNT and CDR2 FRNRAP. The CDR3 is 13 residues long. Trimming took 1 base from V and 10 from J, leaving 11 bases between them. DNA of the CDR3: TGTGCTAGTGGTTTGGCCCTGGTCGGGGAGCAGTTCTTC. Translated, it gives CASGLALVGEQFF.

The chain is built from TRBV24-1 and TRBJ2-4; TRBD2 aligns across 13 bases. The end of the DNA fits TRBJ2-5 better, so the J call may be wrong. This CDR3 has 14 residues. Germline CDR1 KGHDR, CDR2 SFDVKD. The CDR3 spells CATSEGLAGETQYF. CDR3 nucleotide sequence: TGTGCCACCAGTGAGGGACTAGCGGGGGAGACCCAGTACTTC.

The chain uses TRBV7-2 and TRBJ1-1, with a tentative D call TRBD1 (5 bases). The CDR3 contains 16 residues. CDR1 is SGHTA, CDR2 FQGNSA, per germline. V was clipped by 3 bases and J by 3 bases, with 17 bases between them. CDR3 in DNA: TGTGCCAGCAGCTTTAAAGGGGCCCTGGACGACACTGAAGCTTTCTTT. It is translated as CASSFKGALDDTEAFF.

The chain carries TRBV7-2 and TRBJ2-7; 8 nucleotides align to TRBD1. V was clipped by 5 bases and J by 3 bases; unmatched bases: 9. Per the germline V gene, CDR1 is SGHTA and CDR2 is FQGNSA. This CDR3 is built from 15 residues. This CDR3 reads CASSQGAGTLYEQYF. The CDR3 DNA follows: TGTGCCAGCAGCCAGGGGGCCGGGACTCTCTACGAGCAGTACTTC.

This clonotype was detected a few times. The chain uses TRBV9 and TRBJ1-2; D ambiguous. The germline CDR1 and CDR2 sequences are SGDLS and YYNGEE. CDR3 length: 14 amino acids. The germline V and J ends were trimmed by 2 bases and 3 bases, with 11 bases remaining between them. In DNA, the CDR3 is TGTGCCAGCAGCGTTGGATTTGCTGACTATGGCTACACCTTC. Its translation: CASSVGFADYGYTF.

V gene TRBV28 combines with J gene TRBJ2-3, with 13 bases lining up with TRBD2. The germline CDR1 and CDR2 sequences are MDHEN and SYDVKM. This CDR3 is built from 16 residues. The J segment lost 8 bases and the V segment lost 5 bases, leaving 10 bases of the junction unmatched. The CDR3 DNA reads TGTGCCAGCAGTGCGACTAGCGGGGGGTCCCCAGGTACGCAGTATTTT. Protein sequence: CASSATSGGSPGTQYF.

This chain joins TRBV7-2 and TRBJ1-6; no definite D call. V gave up 1 base and J gave up 0 bases, with 13 bases separating them. This CDR3 comprises 18 residues. Germline CDR1 is SGHTA and CDR2 is FQGNSA. The CDR3, as DNA: TGTGCCAGCAGCTTAGTTGGGCCCCGAAGCTCCTATAATTCACCCCTCCACTTT. The encoded protein is CASSLVGPRSSYNSPLHF.